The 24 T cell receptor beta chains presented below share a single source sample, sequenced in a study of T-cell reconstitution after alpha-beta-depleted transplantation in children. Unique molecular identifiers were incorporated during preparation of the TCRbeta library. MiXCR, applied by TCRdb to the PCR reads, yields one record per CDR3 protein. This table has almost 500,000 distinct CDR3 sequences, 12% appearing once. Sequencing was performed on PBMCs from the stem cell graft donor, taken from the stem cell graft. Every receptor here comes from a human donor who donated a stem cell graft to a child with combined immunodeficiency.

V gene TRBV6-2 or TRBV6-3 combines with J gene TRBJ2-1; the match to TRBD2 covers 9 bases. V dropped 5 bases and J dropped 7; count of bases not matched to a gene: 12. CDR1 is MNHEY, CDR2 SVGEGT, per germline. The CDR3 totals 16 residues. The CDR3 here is CASSLIGTSIRNEQFF. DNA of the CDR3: TGTGCCAGCAGTCTAATCGGGACTAGCATTAGGAATGAGCAGTTCTTC.

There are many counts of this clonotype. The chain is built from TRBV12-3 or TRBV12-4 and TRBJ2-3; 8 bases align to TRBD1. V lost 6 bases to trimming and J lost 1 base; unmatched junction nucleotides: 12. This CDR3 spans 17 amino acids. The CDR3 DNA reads TGTGCCAGCAGCTCCCCCCCAGGACAGGGAGGCACAGATACGCAGTATTTT. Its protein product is CASSSPPGQGGTDTQYF.

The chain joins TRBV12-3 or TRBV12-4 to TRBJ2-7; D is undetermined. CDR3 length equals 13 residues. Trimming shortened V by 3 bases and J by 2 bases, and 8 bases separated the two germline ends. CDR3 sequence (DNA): TGTGCCAGCAGTTTGTCGAAAACCTACGAGCAGTACTTC. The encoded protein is CASSLSKTYEQYF.

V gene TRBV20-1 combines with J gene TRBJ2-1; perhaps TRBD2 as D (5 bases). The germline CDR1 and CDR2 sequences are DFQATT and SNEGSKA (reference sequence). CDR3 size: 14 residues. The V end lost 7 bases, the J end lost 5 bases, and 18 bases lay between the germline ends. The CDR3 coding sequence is TGCAGTGTCCCCAGCGGAGCCTTAAACAATGAGCAGTTCTTC. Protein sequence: CSVPSGALNNEQFF.

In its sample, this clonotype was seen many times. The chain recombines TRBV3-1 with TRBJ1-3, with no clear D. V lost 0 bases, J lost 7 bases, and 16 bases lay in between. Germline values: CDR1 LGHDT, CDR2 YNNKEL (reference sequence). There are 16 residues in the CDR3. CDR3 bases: TGTGCCAGCAGCCAAGACCCGGACGTACCTAGGAACACCATATATTTT. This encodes CASSQDPDVPRNTIYF.

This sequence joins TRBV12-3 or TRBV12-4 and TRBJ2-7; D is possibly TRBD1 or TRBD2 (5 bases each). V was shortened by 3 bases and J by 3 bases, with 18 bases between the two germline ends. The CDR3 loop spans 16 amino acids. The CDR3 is CASSFPYLRGFYEQYF. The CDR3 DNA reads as TGTGCCAGCAGTTTCCCTTACCTGAGGGGATTCTACGAGCAGTACTTC.

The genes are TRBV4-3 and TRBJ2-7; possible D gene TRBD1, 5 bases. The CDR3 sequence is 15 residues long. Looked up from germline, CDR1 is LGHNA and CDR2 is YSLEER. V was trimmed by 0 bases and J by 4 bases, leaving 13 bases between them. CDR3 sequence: CASSQDIGHLYEQYF. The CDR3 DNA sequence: TGCGCCAGCAGCCAAGATATAGGACATCTGTACGAGCAGTACTTC.

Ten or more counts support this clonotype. The CDR3 DNA reads TGTGCCAGCAGAACCCGGATGAACACTGAAGCTTTCTTT. It is translated as CASRTRMNTEAFF. V gene TRBV6-5 combines with J gene TRBJ1-1; D unclear. CDR1 MNHEY and CDR2 SVGAGI come from the germline V gene. The V end was cut by 6 bases, the J end by 0 bases, with 8 bases between. This CDR3 comprises 13 residues.

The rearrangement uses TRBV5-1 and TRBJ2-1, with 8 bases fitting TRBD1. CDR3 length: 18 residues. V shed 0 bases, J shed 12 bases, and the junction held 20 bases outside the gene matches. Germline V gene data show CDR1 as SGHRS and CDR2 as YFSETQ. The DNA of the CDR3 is TGCGCCAGCAGCTTGGAAGTCCCCGGGCAGGGGGCCATTCGGGGGCAGTTCTTC. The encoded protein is CASSLEVPGQGAIRGQFF.

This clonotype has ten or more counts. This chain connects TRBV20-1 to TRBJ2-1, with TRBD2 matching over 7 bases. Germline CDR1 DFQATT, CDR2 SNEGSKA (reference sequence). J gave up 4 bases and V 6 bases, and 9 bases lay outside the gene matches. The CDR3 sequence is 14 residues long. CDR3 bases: TGCAGTGCCCCGAGCGGGATTGGGTACAATGAGCAGTTCTTC. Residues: CSAPSGIGYNEQFF.

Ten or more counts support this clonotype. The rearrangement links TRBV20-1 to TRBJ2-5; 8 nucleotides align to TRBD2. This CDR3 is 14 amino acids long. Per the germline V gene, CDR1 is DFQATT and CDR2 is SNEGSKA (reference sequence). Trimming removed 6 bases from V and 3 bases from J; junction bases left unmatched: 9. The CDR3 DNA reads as TGCAGTGCCTATATAGCGGGATCGGAAGAGACCCAGTACTTC. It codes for CSAYIAGSEETQYF.

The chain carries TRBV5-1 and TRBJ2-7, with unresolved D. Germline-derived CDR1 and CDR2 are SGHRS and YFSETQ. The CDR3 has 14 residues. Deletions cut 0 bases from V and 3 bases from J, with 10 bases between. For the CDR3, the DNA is TGCGCCAGCAGCTTGGGGCCAGAAGGCTACGAGCAGTACTTC. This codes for CASSLGPEGYEQYF.

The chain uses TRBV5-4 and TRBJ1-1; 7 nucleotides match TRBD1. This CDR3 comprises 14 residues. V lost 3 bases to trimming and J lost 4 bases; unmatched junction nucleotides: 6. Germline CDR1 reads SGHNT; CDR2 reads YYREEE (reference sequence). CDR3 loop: CASSSAGTVTEAFF. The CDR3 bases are TGTGCCAGCAGCTCGGCGGGGACAGTCACTGAAGCTTTCTTT.

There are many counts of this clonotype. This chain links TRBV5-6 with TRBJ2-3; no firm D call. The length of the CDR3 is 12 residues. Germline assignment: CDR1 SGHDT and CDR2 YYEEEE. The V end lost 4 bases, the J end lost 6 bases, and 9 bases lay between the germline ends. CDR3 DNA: TGTGCCAGCAGCGTCAACTCGGATACGCAGTATTTT. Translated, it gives CASSVNSDTQYF.

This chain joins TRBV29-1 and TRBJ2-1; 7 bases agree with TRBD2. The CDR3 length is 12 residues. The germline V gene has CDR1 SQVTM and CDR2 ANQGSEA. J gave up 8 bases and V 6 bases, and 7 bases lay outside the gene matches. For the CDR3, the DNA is TGCAGCGTGGCCGGGACTACGCATGAGCAGTTCTTC. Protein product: CSVAGTTHEQFF.

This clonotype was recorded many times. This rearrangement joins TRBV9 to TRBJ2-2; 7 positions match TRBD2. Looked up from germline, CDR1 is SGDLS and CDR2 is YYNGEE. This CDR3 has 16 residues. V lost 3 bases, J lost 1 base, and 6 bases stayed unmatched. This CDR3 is CASSATGGQNTGELFF. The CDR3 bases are TGTGCCAGCAGCGCTACGGGAGGCCAGAACACCGGGGAGCTGTTTTTT.

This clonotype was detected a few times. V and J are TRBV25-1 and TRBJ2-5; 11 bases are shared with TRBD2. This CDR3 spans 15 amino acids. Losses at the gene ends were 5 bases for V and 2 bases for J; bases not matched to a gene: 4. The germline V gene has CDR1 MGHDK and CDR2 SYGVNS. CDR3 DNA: TGTGCCAGCAGTCTAGCGGGAGGAACTCAAGAGACCCAGTACTTC. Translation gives CASSLAGGTQETQYF.

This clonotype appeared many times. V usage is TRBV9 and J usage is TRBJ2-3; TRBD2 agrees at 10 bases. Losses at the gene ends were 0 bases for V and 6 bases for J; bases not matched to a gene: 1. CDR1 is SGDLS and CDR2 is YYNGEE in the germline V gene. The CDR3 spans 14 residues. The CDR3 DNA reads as TGTGCCAGCAGCGTAGTACTAGCGGGGGATACGCAGTATTTT. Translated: CASSVVLAGDTQYF.

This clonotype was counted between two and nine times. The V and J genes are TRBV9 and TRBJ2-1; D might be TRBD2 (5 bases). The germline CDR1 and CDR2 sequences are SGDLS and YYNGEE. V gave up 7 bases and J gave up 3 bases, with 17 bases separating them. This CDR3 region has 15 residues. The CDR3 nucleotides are TGTGCCAGCGCACCCCCCAGCGCGGGCTACAATGAGCAGTTCTTC. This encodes CASAPPSAGYNEQFF.

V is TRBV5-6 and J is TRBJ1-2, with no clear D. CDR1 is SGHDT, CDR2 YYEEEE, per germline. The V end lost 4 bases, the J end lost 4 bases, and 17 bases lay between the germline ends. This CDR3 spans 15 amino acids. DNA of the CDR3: TGTGCCAGCAGCCACGTAGGGTCTGGGGTCTATGGCTACACCTTC. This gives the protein CASSHVGSGVYGYTF.

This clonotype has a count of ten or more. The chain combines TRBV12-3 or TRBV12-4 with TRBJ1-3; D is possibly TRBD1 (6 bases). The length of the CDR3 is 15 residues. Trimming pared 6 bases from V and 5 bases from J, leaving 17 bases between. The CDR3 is CASRPPGQLRNTIYF. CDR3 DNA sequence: TGTGCCAGCAGGCCGCCGGGACAACTACGAAACACCATATATTTT.

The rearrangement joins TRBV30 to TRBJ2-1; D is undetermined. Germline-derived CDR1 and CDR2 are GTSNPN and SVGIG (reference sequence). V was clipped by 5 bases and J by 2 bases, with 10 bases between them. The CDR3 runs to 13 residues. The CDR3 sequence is CAWSRWAYNEQFF. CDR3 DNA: TGTGCCTGGTCCAGGTGGGCCTACAATGAGCAGTTCTTC.

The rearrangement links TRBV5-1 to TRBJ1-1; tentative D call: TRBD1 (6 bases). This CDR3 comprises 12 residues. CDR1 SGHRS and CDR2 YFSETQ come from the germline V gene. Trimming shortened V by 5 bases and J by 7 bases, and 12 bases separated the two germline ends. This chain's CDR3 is CASSWGGGEAFF. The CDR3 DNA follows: TGCGCCAGCAGTTGGGGGGGCGGTGAAGCTTTCTTT. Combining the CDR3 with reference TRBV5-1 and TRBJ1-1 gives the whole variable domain KAGVTQTPRYLIKTRGQQVTLSCSPISGHRSVSWYQQTPGQGLQFLFEYFSETQRNKGNFPGRFSGRQFSNSRSEMNVSTLELGDSALYLCASSWGGGEAFFGQGTRLTVV.

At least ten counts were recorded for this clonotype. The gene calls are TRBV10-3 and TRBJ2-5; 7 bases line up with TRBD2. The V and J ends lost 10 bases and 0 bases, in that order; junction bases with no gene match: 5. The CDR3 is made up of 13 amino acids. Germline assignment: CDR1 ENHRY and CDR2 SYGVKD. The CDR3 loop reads CATNSGYQETQYF. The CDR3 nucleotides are TGTGCCACCAATAGCGGGTACCAAGAGACCCAGTACTTC.